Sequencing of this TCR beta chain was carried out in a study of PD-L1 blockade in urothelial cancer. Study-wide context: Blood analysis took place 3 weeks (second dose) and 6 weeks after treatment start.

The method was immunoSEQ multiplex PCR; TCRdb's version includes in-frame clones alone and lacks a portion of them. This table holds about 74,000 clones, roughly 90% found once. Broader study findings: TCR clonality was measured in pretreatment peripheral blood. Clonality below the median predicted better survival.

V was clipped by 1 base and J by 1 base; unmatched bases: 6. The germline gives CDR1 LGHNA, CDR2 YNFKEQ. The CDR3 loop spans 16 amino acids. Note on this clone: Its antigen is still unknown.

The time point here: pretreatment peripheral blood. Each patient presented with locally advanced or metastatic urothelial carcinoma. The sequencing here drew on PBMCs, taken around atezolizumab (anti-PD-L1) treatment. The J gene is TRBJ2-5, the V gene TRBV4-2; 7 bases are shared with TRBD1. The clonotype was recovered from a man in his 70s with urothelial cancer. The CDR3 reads CASSQGSGQTQETQYF. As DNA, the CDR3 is TGTGCCAGCAGCCAAGGATCGGGACAGACCCAAGAGACCCAGTACTTC.